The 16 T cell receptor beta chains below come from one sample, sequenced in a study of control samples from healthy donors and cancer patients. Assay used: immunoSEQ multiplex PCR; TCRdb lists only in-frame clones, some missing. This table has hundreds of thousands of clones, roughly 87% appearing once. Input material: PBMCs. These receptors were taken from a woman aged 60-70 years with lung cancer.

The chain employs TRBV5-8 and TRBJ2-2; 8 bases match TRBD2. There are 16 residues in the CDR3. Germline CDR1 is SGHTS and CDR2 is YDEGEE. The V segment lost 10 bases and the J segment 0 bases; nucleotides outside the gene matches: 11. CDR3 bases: TGTGCCGGGGCGGGAGGCCCAACTCCGAACACCGGGGAGCTGTTTTTT. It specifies CAGAGGPTPNTGELFF.

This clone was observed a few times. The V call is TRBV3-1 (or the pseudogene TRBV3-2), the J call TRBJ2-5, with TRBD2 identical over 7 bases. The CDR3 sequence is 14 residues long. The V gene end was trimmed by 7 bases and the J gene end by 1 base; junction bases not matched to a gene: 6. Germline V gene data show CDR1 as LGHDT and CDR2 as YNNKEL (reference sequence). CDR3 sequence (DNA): TGTGCCAGCACCTCGTCGGGGGGCCAAGAGACCCAGTACTTC. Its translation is CASTSSGGQETQYF.

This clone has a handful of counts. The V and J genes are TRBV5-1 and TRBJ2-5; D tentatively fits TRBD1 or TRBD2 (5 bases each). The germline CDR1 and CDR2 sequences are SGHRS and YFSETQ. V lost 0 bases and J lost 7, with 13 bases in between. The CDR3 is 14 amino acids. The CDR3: CASSLEDLRGTQYF. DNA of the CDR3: TGCGCCAGCAGCTTGGAGGACCTGAGGGGGACCCAGTACTTC.

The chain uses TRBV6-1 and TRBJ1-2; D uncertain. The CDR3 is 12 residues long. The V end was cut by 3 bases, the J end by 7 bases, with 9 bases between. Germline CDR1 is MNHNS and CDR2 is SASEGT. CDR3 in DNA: TGTGCCAGCAGTGAGGGTACTTTTGGCTACACCTTC. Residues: CASSEGTFGYTF.

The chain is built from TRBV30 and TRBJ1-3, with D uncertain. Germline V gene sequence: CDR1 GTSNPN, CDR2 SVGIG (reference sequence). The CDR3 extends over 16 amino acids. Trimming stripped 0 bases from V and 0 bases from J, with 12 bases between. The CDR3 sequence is CAWSVGGVSSGNTIYF. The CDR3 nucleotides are TGTGCCTGGAGTGTAGGTGGGGTAAGCTCTGGAAACACCATATATTTT.

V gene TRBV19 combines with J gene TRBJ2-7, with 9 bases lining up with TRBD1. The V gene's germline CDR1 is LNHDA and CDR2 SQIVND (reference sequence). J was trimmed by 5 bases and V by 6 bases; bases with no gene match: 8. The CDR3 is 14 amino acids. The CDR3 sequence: CASSTGTGTNEQYF. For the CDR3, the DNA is TGTGCCAGTAGCACCGGGACAGGGACGAACGAGCAGTACTTC.

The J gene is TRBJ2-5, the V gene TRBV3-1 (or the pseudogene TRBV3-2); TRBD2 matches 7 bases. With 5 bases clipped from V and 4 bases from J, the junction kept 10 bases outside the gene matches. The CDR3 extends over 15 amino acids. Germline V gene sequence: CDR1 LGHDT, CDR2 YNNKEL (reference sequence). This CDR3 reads CASSATLARGETQYF. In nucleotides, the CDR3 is TGTGCCAGCAGCGCGACACTAGCGCGCGGAGAGACCCAGTACTTC.

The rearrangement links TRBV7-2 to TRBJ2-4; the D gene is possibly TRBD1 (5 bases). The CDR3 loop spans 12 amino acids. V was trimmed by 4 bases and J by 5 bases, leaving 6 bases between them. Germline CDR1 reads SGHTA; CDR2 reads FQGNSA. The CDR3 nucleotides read TGTGCCAGCAGCTGGACACAAAACATTCAGTACTTC. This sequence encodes CASSWTQNIQYF.

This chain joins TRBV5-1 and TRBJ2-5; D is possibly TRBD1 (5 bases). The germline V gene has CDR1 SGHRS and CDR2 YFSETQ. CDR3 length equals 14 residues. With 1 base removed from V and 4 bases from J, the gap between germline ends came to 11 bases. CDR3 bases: TGCGCCAGCAGCTTGCAAGGCAGGGCAGAGACCCAGTACTTC. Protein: CASSLQGRAETQYF.

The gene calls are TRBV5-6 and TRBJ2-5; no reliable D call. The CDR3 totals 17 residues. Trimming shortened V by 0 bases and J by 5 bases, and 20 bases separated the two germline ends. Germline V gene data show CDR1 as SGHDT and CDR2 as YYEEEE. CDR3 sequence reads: CASSLVGWGFTRETQYF. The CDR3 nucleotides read TGTGCCAGCAGCTTGGTTGGGTGGGGATTTACTCGGGAGACCCAGTACTTC.

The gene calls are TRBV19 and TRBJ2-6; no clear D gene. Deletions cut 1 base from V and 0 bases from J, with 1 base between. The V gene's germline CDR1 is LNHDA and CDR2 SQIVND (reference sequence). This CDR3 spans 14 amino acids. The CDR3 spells CASSIASGANVLTF. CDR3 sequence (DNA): TGTGCCAGTAGTATAGCCTCTGGGGCCAACGTCCTGACTTTC.

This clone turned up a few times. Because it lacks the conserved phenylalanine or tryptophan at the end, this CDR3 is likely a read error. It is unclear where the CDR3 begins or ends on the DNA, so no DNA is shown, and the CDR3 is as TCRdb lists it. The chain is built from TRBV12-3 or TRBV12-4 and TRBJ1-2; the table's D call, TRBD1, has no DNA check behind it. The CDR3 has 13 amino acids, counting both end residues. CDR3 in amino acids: CASSLKGTATSSL.

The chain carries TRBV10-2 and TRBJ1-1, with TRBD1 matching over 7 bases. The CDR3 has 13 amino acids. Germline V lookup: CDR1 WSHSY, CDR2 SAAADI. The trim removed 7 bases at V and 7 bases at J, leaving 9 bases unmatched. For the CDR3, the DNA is TGCGCCAGCAAGGACAGGATGCTTAATGAAGCTTTCTTT. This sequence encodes CASKDRMLNEAFF.

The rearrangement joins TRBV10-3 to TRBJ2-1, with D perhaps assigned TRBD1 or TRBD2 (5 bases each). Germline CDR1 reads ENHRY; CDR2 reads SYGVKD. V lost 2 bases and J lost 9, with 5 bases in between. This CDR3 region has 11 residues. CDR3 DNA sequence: TGTGCCATCAGTGAGGGGGGTGAGCAGTTCTTC. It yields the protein CAISEGGEQFF.

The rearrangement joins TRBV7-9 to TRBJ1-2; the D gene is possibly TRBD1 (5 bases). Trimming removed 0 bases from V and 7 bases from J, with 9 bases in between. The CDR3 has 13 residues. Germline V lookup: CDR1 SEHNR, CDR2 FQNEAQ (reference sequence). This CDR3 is CASSLASGVGYTF. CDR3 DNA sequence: TGTGCCAGCAGCTTAGCTTCGGGGGTTGGCTACACCTTC.

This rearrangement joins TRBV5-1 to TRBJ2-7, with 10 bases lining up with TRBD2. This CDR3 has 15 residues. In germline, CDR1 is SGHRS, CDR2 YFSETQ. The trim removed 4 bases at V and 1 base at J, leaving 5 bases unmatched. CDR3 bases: TGCGCCAGCAGCCGGGGGACTAGCGAGTCCTACGAGCAGTACTTC. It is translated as CASSRGTSESYEQYF.